Presented here are 19 T cell receptor beta chains from one specimen sequenced in a study of blood T cell repertoires in COVID-19 (TCRdb year 2020). Receptors were amplified or captured by the immunoSEQ multiplex PCR assay. Entries here come from immuneACCESS through TCRdb and include only in-frame sequences with V and J called. Some clones fail to appear in such tables; in the studies checked, an unresolved V gene covers under half of the shortfall, and the cause of the remainder is unknown. The sample table records roughly 360,000 clones; approximately 87% of these occur just once. More than 0.85% of the sample belongs to the ten largest clones. Sequencing input: PBMCs or T cells enriched from blood (not recorded which). Source of these receptors: a woman in her 30s with acute COVID-19.

The J gene is TRBJ1-6, the V gene TRBV9; D call uncertain. Germline-derived CDR1 and CDR2 are SGDLS and YYNGEE. The V end lost 4 bases, the J end lost 8 bases, and 13 bases lay between the germline ends. The CDR3 is 14 residues long. The CDR3 sequence is CASSLRRGDSPLHF. CDR3 nucleotide sequence: TGTGCCAGCAGCCTTAGGAGAGGTGATTCACCCCTCCACTTT.

Of note for this clone: The same CDR3 can be traced to other DNA sequences in this sample. This rearrangement joins TRBV10-2 to TRBJ2-3; no clear D. The V end was cut by 1 base, the J end by 0 bases, with 5 bases between. The CDR3 is made up of 14 amino acids. Germline CDR1 reads WSHSY; CDR2 reads SAAADI. The CDR3, as DNA: TGCGCCAGCAGTGAGTTGGCAAGCACAGATACGCAGTATTTT. The encoded protein is CASSELASTDTQYF.

The V and J genes are TRBV7-2 and TRBJ2-4; TRBD2 agrees at 16 bases. Trimming cost V 5 bases and J 1 base; bases outside gene matches: 2. CDR3 size: 17 residues. Germline CDR1 and CDR2: SGHTA and FQGNSA. CDR3 coding DNA: TGTGCCAGCAGCGGGACTAGCGGGGGGGCCGCCAAAAACATTCAGTACTTC. It is translated as CASSGTSGGAAKNIQYF.

The rearrangement uses TRBV7-9 and TRBJ2-4; TRBD2 is a possible D gene (6 bases). This CDR3 is built from 15 residues. Between the trimmed V and J ends, which lost 5 bases and 0 bases, there was a span of 11 bases. Per the germline V gene, CDR1 is SEHNR and CDR2 is FQNEAQ (reference sequence). CDR3 DNA sequence: TGTGCCAGCAGCGCAGGAGGGAAAGCCAAAAACATTCAGTACTTC. Its translation is CASSAGGKAKNIQYF.

The V call is TRBV20-1, the J call TRBJ1-2, with D perhaps matching TRBD1 (5 bases). Per germline, CDR1 DFQATT and CDR2 SNEGSKA (reference sequence). Trimming took off 3 bases at V and 2 bases at J, with 13 bases between the two ends. CDR3 length: 14 residues. CDR3 protein: CSASKWGGNYGYTF. CDR3 coding DNA: TGCAGTGCTAGTAAGTGGGGCGGCAACTATGGCTACACCTTC.

This CDR3 is CASSVVEGYEQYF. CDR3 DNA sequence: TGTGCCAGCAGCGTAGTTGAGGGCTACGAGCAGTACTTC. The J gene is TRBJ2-7, the V gene TRBV9; D may be TRBD2 (5 bases). This CDR3 has 13 residues. V lost 0 bases and J 3 bases, leaving 7 bases between the germline ends. Germline V lookup: CDR1 SGDLS, CDR2 YYNGEE. Together with reference TRBV9 and TRBJ2-7, the CDR3 gives the full variable domain: DSGVTQTPKHLITATGQRVTLRCSPRSGDLSVYWYQQSLDQGLQFLIQYYNGEERAKGNILERFSAQQFPDLHSELNLSSLELGDSALYFCASSVVEGYEQYFGPGTRLTVT.

V gene TRBV24-1 combines with J gene TRBJ2-1; TRBD2 is a possible D gene (6 bases). V was clipped by 7 bases and J by 8 bases, with 17 bases between them. CDR1 and CDR2 from the germline V gene are KGHDR and SFDVKD. The CDR3 is 14 residues long. CDR3 protein: CATRTGSWGDEQFF. The CDR3 DNA sequence: TGTGCCACCAGAACAGGCTCCTGGGGGGATGAGCAGTTCTTC.

For this clone: Other DNA sequences in this specimen translate into the identical CDR3. The chain employs TRBV18 and TRBJ2-3; 7 bases are a match to TRBD2. The CDR3 runs to 15 residues. J was trimmed by 4 bases and V by 3 bases; bases with no gene match: 7. The V gene's germline CDR1 is KGHSH and CDR2 LQKENI. The CDR3 region has the DNA TGTGCCAGCTCACCGTCGGGGGGACGGGCAGATACGCAGTATTTT. As protein: CASSPSGGRADTQYF.

The rearrangement joins TRBV27 to TRBJ2-1, with D unresolved. V shed 5 bases and J shed 7 bases, with 18 bases lying between them. The CDR3 consists of 15 residues. Looked up from germline, CDR1 is MNHEY and CDR2 is SMNVEV (reference sequence). The CDR3 loop reads CASSPLGLNSNEQFF. The CDR3 region has the DNA TGTGCCAGCAGTCCCCTGGGCCTAAACTCAAATGAGCAGTTCTTC.

This clone was seen a few times. V is TRBV7-2 and J is TRBJ2-7; TRBD1 agrees at 8 bases. V was pared by 3 bases and J by 5 bases, with 3 bases of the junction left unmatched. CDR1 is SGHTA, CDR2 FQGNSA, per germline. The CDR3 sequence is 13 residues long. The CDR3 reads CASSFRGRDEQYF. DNA for the CDR3: TGTGCCAGCAGCTTCAGGGGGCGCGACGAGCAGTACTTC.

The CDR3 coding sequence is TGTGCCAGCAGCTTTGCGGGTAACACTGAAGCTTTCTTT. This codes for CASSFAGNTEAFF. The chain recombines TRBV5-6 with TRBJ1-1, with D unresolved. The CDR3 spans 13 residues. CDR1 and CDR2 from the germline V gene are SGHDT and YYEEEE. Trimming shortened V by 2 bases and J by 2 bases, and 7 bases separated the two germline ends.

V usage is TRBV6-4 and J usage is TRBJ2-7; 7 nucleotides match TRBD1. Germline CDR1 is MRHNA and CDR2 is SNTAGT. The CDR3 sequence is 13 residues long. V shed 10 bases and J 2 bases; nucleotides not matched to a gene: 8. The CDR3 region is CATAGTEAYEQYF. DNA for the CDR3: TGTGCCACCGCCGGGACAGAAGCCTACGAGCAGTACTTC.

This clone was counted once. The gene calls are TRBV6-5 and TRBJ2-7; 9 bases are shared with TRBD1. Germline values: CDR1 MNHEY, CDR2 SVGAGI. CDR3 length: 15 residues. Trimming at V came to 6 bases and at J to 5 bases, leaving 11 bases not matched to a gene. The CDR3 reads CASRRPGQGFHEQYF. CDR3 nucleotide sequence: TGTGCCAGCAGACGCCCGGGACAGGGTTTTCACGAGCAGTACTTC.

This chain uses TRBV5-5 with TRBJ2-2; the match to TRBD1 covers 12 bases. CDR1 and CDR2 (germline): SGHKS, YYEKEE (reference sequence). CDR3 length equals 16 residues. Trimming removed 3 bases from V and 7 bases from J; junction bases left unmatched: 7. In DNA, the CDR3 is TGTGCCAGCAGCTCCCGGGACAGGGGGCCGATCGGGGAGCTGTTTTTT. Residues: CASSSRDRGPIGELFF.

CDR3 DNA: TGTGCCAGTAGTCCCCTGGACGGGGACTACGAGCAGTACTTC. This encodes CASSPLDGDYEQYF. The genes are TRBV19 and TRBJ2-7, with D tentatively TRBD2 (5 bases). The CDR3 is 14 amino acids. CDR1 is LNHDA, CDR2 SQIVND, per germline (reference sequence). Trimming shortened V by 5 bases and J by 3 bases, and 14 bases separated the two germline ends.

This chain connects TRBV5-1 to TRBJ2-3, with a weak D call TRBD2 (5 bases). CDR3 length equals 14 residues. Trimming cost V 4 bases and J 0 bases, with 9 bases left between them. The germline V gene has CDR1 SGHRS and CDR2 YFSETQ. The DNA of the CDR3 is TGCGCCAGCAGCCCCGGACTGAGCACAGATACGCAGTATTTT. Translated: CASSPGLSTDTQYF.

A single count supports this clone. This sequence joins TRBV3-1 (or the pseudogene TRBV3-2) and TRBJ2-7; TRBD1 agrees at 7 bases. V dropped 6 bases and J dropped 0; count of bases not matched to a gene: 2. Germline V gene sequence: CDR1 LGHDT, CDR2 YNNKEL (reference sequence). There are 13 residues in the CDR3. The CDR3 protein is CASRDRSSYEQYF. The CDR3, as DNA: TGTGCCAGCAGGGACAGGAGCTCCTACGAGCAGTACTTC.

Concerning this clone itself: Other DNA sequences in the sample encode the same CDR3. This chain links TRBV10-3 with TRBJ1-1; D is ambiguous. CDR1 is ENHRY and CDR2 is SYGVKD in the germline V gene. The CDR3 contains 12 residues. Trimming took off 2 bases at V and 5 bases at J, with 6 bases between the two ends. The CDR3 sequence is CAISEGGTEAFF. CDR3 DNA sequence: TGTGCCATCAGTGAGGGAGGGACTGAAGCTTTCTTT.

This rearrangement joins TRBV3-1 (or the pseudogene TRBV3-2) to TRBJ2-1, with 10 bases fitting TRBD1. CDR3 length: 16 residues. Trimming at V came to 3 bases and at J to 7 bases, leaving 9 bases not matched to a gene. Germline V gives CDR1 LGHDT, CDR2 YNNKEL (reference sequence). In nucleotides, the CDR3 is TGTGCCAGCAGCCACGCGACAGGGGGCCTGTGGAATGAGCAGTTCTTC. This translates into CASSHATGGLWNEQFF.